This T cell receptor (beta chain) was sequenced during a study of T cell responses to AZD1222 COVID-19 vaccine. Study conclusions and caveats: Vaccine-associated CD4 TCRs spanned spike, dominant at 160-218 and 743-854. None of the repertoires were sampled until the peak T cell response had passed.

Per germline, CDR1 SGHRS and CDR2 YFSETQ. The CDR3 length is 14 residues. The V and J ends lost 2 bases and 7 bases, in that order; junction bases with no gene match: 2. Sequencing used immunoSEQ multiplex PCR; TCRdb keeps in-frame clones, though not all of them. The sample records 130,000 or so clones, 65% to 90% being singletons. Note on this clone: Antigen unknown. This specimen includes other DNA sequences encoding the same CDR3.

This chain connects TRBV5-1 to TRBJ1-6; 8 bases map to TRBD1. This clonotype originated in an adult in good health. Material: peripheral blood, obtained on day 0 of AZD1222 vaccination. The CDR3 is CASSLQGENSPLHF. CDR3 bases: TGCGCCAGCAGCTTACAGGGGGAAAATTCACCCCTCCACTTT.